This TCR beta chain was sequenced for a study of blood T cells in healthy people across ages. Trimming removed 0 bases from V and 1 base from J; junction bases left unmatched: 5. Germline V gene lookup returns CDR1 LGHDT and CDR2 YNNKEL (reference sequence). This CDR3 spans 16 amino acids. A sample-barcoded 5' primer and a J-beta primer mix were used in a second PCR of roughly 6 to 11 cycles. TCRdb processed the 5' RACE reads anew with MiXCR; each CDR3 protein has one entry. The top ten clones hold 13% of a sample with fewer than 900,000 distinct CDR3 sequences, 30% to 45% of them seen once. The chain has TRBV3-1 and TRBJ2-5, with 7 bases that match TRBD1. Sequenced: blood. The sequence was obtained from a man younger than 35 in good health. CDR3: CASSQDSWDSQETQYF. Written as DNA, the CDR3 is TGTGCCAGCAGCCAAGACTCCTGGGACAGCCAAGAGACCCAGTACTTC.